This TCR beta chain was recorded in a study of glioma-infiltrating T cells after dendritic cell vaccination. For the study at large: Patients had newly diagnosed or recurrent glioblastoma and received dendritic cell vaccines. Points from the study as a whole: The cohort had few patients with full blood and tumor sets.

Input was 1.5 to 2.5 ug genomic DNA, or all available if less. Primers: 60 V beta forward and 13 J beta reverse. The protocol was immunoSEQ multiplex PCR, while the TCRdb copy is restricted to in-frame clones and leaves out a portion. The sample holds roughly 100,000 clones, roughly four fifths seen once. The germline CDR1 and CDR2 sequences are SGHTA and FQGNSA. This CDR3 has 15 amino acids. With 3 bases clipped from V and 2 bases from J, the junction kept 4 bases outside the gene matches. With regard to this clone: Its antigen remains unidentified.

This sequence originates from a human donor with glioblastoma. Here the sequenced sample was blood, taken before dendritic cell vaccination. The chain joins TRBV7-2 to TRBJ1-2, with 9 bases fitting TRBD1. The chain's CDR3 is CASSLGDRANYGYTF. In DNA form, the CDR3 reads TGTGCCAGCAGCTTGGGGGACAGGGCGAACTATGGCTACACCTTC.